This T cell receptor (beta chain) came from a study of high-grade serous ovarian cancer treatment subgroups. Study background: Samples averaged roughly 15,000 reads and 6,900 or so unique TCR beta rearrangements. Findings and limits, study-wide: TCR clonal relatedness correlated positively with neoantigen level. Only CDR3 was analyzed; CDR1 and CDR2 were not. Same-patient tumor repertoires overlapped at roughly 0.095 to 0.8; different patients barely overlapped.

Tumor tissue was taken before any definitive surgery or chemotherapy was given. Details on this clone: Its antigen is as yet unknown.

TCRdb keeps only in-frame clones here, not all; method: immunoSEQ multiplex PCR. The sample shows over 1,500 clones, around 67% of them seen only once. Sequencing input: tumor tissue. This TCR derives from a human donor with high-grade serous ovarian cancer.

CDR3 bases: TGTGCCAGTAGTATTCGGGACAGCGTATACAATGAGCAGTTCTTC. It translates to CASSIRDSVYNEQFF. The chain has TRBV19 and TRBJ2-1, with TRBD1 identical over 7 bases. The CDR3 has 15 residues. Germline lookup yields CDR1 LNHDA and CDR2 SQIVND (reference sequence). V lost 3 bases and J lost 4; bases outside the gene matches: 6.